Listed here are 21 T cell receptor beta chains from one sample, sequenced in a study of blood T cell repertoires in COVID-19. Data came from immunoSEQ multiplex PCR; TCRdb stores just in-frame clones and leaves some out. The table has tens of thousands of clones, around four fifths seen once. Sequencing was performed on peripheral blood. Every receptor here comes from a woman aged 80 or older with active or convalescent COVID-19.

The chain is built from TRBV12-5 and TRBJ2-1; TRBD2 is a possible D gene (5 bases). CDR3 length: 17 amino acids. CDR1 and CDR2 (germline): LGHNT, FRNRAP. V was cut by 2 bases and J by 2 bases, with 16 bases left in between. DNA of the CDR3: TGTGCTAGTGGTTTGCCCTCCAGTCGGGGAACCTACAATGAGCAGTTCTTC. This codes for CASGLPSSRGTYNEQFF.

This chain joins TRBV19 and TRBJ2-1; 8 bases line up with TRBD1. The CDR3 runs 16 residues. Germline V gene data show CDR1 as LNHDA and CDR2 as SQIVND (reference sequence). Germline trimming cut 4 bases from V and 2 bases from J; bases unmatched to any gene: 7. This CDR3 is CASSTTGEWAYNEQFF. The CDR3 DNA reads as TGTGCCAGTAGTACGACAGGGGAGTGGGCCTACAATGAGCAGTTCTTC. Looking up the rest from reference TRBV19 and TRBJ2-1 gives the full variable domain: DGGITQSPKYLFRKEGQNVTLSCEQNLNHDAMYWYRQDPGQGLRLIYYSQIVNDFQKGDIAEGYSVSREKKESFPLTVTSAQKNPTAFYLCASSTTGEWAYNEQFFGPGTRLTVL.

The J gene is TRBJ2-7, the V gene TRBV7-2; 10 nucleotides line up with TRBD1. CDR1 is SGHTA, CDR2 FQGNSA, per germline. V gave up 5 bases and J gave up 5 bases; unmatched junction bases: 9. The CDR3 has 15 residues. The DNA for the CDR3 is TGTGCCAGCAGCCCTACCAGGACAGGGGGAAACGAGCAGTACTTC. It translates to CASSPTRTGGNEQYF. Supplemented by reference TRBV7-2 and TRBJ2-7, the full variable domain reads GAGVSQSPSNKVTEKGKDVELRCDPISGHTALYWYRQSLGQGLEFLIYFQGNSAPDKSGLPSDRFSAERTGGSVSTLTIQRTQQEDSAVYLCASSPTRTGGNEQYFGPGTRLTVT.

The CDR3 region is CASSSSAGYGYTF. The CDR3 DNA reads TGTGCCAGCAGCTCCAGCGCGGGGTATGGCTACACCTTC. The chain links TRBV7-9 to TRBJ1-2; D ambiguous. Looked up from germline, CDR1 is SEHNR and CDR2 is FQNEAQ (reference sequence). The length of the CDR3 is 13 residues. The ends were cut back, 4 bases at V and 5 bases at J, with 11 bases in the middle.

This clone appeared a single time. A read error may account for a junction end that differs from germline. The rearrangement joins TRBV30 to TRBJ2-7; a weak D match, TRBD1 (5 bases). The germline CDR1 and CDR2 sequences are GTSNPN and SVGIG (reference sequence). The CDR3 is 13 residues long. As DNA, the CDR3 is TGCGCCTGGAGTAACCAGGGAATCCACGAGCAGTACTTC. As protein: CAWSNQGIHEQYF.

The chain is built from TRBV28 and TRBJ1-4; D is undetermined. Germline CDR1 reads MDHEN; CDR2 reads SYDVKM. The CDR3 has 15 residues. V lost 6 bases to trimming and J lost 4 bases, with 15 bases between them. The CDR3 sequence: CASRPQALLNEKLFF. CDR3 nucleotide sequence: TGTGCCAGCAGACCTCAGGCGCTCCTTAATGAAAAACTGTTTTTT. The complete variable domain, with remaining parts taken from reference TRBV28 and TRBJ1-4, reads DVKVTQSSRYLVKRTGEKVFLECVQDMDHENMFWYRQDPGLGLRLIYFSYDVKMKEKGDIPEGYSVSREKKERFSLILESASTNQTSMYLCASRPQALLNEKLFFGSGTQLSVL.

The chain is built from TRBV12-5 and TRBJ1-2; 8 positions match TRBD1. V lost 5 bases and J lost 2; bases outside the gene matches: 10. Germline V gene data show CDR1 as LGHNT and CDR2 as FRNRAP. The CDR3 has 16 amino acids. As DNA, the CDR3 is TGTGCTAGTGGTCAGGGGGCGACGATTATCAACTATGGCTACACCTTC. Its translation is CASGQGATIINYGYTF.

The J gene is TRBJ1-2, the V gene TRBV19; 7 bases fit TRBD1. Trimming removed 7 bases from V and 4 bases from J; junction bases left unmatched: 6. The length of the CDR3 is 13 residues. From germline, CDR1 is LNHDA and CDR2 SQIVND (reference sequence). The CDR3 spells CASTQGVSYGYTF. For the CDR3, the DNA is TGTGCCAGTACCCAGGGGGTGAGCTATGGCTACACCTTC.

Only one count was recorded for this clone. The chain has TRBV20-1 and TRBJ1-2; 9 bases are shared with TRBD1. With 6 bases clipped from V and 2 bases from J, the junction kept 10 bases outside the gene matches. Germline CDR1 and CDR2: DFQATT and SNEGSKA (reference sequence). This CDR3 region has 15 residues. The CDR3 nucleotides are TGCAGTGCGAGTCTTCCCGGGACAGGGAACTATGGCTACACCTTC. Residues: CSASLPGTGNYGYTF.

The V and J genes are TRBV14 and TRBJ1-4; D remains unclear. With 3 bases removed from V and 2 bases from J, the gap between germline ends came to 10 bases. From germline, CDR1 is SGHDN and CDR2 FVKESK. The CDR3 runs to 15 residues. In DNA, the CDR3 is TGTGCCAGCAGCCACCGGGGTGTGACTAATGAAAAACTGTTTTTT. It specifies CASSHRGVTNEKLFF.

The CDR3 spells CASSPSGPNNSPLHF. In nucleotides, the CDR3 is TGTGCCAGCAGCCCCAGCGGGCCAAATAATTCACCCCTCCACTTT. The chain combines TRBV9 with TRBJ1-6; no definite D call. V was pared by 4 bases and J by 5 bases, with 13 bases between. The CDR3 extends over 15 amino acids. Germline CDR1 is SGDLS and CDR2 is YYNGEE.

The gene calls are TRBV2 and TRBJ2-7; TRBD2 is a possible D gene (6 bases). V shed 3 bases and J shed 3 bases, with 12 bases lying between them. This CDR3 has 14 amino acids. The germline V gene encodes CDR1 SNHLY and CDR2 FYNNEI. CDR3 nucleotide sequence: TGTGCCAGCAGTGATAGGGACTCCGACTACGAGCAGTACTTC. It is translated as CASSDRDSDYEQYF.

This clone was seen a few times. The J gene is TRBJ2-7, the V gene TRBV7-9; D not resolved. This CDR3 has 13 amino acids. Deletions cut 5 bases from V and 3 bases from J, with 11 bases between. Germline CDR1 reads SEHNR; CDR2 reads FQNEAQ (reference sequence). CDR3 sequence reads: CASSPVGVYEQYF. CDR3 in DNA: TGTGCCAGCAGCCCCGTGGGCGTCTACGAGCAGTACTTC.

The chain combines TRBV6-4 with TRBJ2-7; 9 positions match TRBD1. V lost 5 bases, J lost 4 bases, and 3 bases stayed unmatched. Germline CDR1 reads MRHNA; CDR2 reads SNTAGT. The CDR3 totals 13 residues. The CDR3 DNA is TGTGCCAGCAGTAAGGACAGGGGATACGAGCAGTACTTC. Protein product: CASSKDRGYEQYF.

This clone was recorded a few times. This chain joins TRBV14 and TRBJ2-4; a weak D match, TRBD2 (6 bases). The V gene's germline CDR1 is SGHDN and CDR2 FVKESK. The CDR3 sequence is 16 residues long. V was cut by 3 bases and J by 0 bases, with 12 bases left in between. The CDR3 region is CASSHHGREAKNIQYF. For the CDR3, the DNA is TGTGCCAGCAGCCATCACGGGCGGGAAGCCAAAAACATTCAGTACTTC.

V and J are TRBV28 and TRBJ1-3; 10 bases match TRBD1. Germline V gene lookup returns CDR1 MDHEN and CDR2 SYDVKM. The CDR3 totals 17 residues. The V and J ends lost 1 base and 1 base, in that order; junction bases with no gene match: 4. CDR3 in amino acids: CASSLSTGGASGNTIYF. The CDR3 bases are TGTGCCAGCAGTTTATCGACAGGGGGCGCGTCTGGAAACACCATATATTTT.

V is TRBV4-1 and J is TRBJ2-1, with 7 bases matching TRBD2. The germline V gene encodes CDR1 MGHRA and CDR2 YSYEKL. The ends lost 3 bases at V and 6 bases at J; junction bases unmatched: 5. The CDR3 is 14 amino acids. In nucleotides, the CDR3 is TGCGCCAGCAGCCAGACTAGCTCCCCCAATGAGCAGTTCTTC. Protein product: CASSQTSSPNEQFF.

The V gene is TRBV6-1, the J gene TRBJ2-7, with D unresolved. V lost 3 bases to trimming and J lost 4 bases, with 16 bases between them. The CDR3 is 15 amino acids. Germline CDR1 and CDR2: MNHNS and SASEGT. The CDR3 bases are TGTGCCAGCAGTGAGGTCCGCCTTGGGCTGTACGAGCAGTACTTC. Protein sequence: CASSEVRLGLYEQYF.

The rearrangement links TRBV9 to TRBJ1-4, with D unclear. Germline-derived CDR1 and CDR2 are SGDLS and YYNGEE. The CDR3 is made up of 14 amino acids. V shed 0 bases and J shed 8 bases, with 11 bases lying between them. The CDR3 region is CASSVDSRGEKLFF. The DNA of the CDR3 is TGTGCCAGCAGCGTAGACTCCAGAGGGGAAAAACTGTTTTTT.

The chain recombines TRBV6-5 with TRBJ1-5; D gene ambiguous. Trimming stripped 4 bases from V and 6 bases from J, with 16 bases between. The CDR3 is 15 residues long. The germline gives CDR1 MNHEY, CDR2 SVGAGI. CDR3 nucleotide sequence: TGTGCCAGCAGTTCCCGGGGTGTTTTCGGTCAGCCCCAGCATTTT. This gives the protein CASSSRGVFGQPQHF.

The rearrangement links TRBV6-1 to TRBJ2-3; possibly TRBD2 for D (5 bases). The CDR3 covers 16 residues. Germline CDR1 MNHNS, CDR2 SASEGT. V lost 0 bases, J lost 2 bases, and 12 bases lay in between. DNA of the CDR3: TGTGCCAGCAGTGAAGCCGTAGGACTCGCCACAGATACGCAGTATTTT. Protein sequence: CASSEAVGLATDTQYF.